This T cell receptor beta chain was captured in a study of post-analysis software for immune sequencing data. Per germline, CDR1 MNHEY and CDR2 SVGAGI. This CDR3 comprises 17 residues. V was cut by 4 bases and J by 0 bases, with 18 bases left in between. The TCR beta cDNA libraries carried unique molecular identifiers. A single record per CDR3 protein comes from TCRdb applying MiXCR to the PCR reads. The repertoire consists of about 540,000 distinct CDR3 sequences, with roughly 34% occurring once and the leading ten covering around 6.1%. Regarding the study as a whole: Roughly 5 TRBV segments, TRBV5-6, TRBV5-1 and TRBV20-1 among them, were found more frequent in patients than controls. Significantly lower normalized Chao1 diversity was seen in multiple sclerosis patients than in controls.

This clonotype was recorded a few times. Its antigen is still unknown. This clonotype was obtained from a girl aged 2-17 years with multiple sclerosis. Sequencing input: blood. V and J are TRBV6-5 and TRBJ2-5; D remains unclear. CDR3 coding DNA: TGTGCCAGCAGTTTGGGCACGCGGTCCCGGTACCAAGAGACCCAGTACTTC. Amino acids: CASSLGTRSRYQETQYF.